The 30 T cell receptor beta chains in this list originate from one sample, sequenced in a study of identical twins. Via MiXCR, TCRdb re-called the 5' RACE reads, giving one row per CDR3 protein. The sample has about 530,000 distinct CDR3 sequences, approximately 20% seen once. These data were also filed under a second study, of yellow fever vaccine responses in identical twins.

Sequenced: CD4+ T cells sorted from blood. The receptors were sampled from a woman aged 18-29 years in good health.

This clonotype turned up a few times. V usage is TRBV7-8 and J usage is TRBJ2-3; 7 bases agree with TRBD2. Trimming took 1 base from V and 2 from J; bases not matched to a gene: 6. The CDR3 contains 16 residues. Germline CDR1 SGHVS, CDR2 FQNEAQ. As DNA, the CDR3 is TGTGCCAGCAGCTTAGGATCAGCGGGGCTCACAGATACGCAGTATTTT. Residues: CASSLGSAGLTDTQYF.

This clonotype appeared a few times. The CDR3 DNA follows: TGTGCCAGCAGTGCGGGACTAGCGGGGCTCAATGAGCAGTTCTTC. It encodes CASSAGLAGLNEQFF. The J gene is TRBJ2-1, the V gene TRBV12-3 or TRBV12-4; the match to TRBD2 covers 13 bases. CDR3 length: 15 amino acids. J was trimmed by 6 bases and V by 5 bases; bases with no gene match: 4.

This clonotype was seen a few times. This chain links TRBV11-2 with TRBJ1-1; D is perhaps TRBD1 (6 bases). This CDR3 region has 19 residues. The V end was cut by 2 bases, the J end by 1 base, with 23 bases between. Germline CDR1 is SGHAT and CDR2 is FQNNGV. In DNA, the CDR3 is TGTGCCAGCAGCTTAAAACGTTCATGGGCAGGGGCCTCGAACACTGAAGCTTTCTTT. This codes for CASSLKRSWAGASNTEAFF.

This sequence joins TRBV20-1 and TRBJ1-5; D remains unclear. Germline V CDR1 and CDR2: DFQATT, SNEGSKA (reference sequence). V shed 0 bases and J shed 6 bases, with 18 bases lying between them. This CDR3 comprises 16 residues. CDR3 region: CSARDEGRKSGQPQHF. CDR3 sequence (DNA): TGCAGTGCTAGAGATGAAGGAAGGAAGTCAGGTCAGCCCCAGCATTTT.

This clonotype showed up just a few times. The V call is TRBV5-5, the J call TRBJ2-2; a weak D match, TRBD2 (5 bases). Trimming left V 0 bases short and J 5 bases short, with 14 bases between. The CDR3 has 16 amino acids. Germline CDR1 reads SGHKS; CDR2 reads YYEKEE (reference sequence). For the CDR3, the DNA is TGTGCCAGCAGCTTGGATGCGAGGGTGAGGACCGGGGAGCTGTTTTTT. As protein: CASSLDARVRTGELFF.

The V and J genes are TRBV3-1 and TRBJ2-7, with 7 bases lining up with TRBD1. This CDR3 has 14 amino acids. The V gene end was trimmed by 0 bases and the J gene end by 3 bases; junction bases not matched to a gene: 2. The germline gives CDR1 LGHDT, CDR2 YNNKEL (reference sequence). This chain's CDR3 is CASSQDQGVYEQYF. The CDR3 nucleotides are TGTGCCAGCAGCCAAGACCAGGGGGTCTACGAGCAGTACTTC.

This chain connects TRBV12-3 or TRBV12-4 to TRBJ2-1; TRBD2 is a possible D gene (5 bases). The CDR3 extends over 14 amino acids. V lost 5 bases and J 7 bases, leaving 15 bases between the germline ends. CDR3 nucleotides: TGTGCCAGCAGTCCTACCCCAGCGGAAAATGAGCAGTTCTTC. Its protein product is CASSPTPAENEQFF.

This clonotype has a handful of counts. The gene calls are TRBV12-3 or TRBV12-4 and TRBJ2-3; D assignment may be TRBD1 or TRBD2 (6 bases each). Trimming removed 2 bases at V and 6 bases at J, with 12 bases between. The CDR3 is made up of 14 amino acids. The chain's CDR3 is CASSLRGAGDTQYF. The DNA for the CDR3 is TGTGCCAGCAGTTTAAGGGGGGCTGGGGATACGCAGTATTTT.

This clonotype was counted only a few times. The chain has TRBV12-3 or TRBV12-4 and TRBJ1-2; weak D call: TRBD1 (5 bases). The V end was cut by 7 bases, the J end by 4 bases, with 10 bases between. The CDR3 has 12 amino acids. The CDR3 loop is CASTGGSYGYTF. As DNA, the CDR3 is TGTGCCAGCACTGGGGGAAGCTATGGCTACACCTTC.

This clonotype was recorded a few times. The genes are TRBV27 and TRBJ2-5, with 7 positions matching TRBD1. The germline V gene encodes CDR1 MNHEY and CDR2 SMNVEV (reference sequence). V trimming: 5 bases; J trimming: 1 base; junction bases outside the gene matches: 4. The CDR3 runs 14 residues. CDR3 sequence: CASSRGQAQETQYF. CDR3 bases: TGTGCCAGCAGTCGCGGACAGGCCCAAGAGACCCAGTACTTC.

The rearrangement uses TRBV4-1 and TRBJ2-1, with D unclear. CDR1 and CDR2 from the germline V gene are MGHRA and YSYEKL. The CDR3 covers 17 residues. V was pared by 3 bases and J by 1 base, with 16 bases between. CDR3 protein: CASSHRSGLVSYNEQFF. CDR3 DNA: TGCGCCAGCAGCCACAGAAGTGGATTGGTATCCTACAATGAGCAGTTCTTC.

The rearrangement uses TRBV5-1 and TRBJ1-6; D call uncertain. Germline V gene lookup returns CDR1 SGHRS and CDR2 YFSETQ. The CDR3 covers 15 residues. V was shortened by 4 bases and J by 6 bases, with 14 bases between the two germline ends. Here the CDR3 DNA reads TGCGCCAGCAGCAACGGAAGTCCTGGTAATTCACCCCTCCACTTT. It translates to CASSNGSPGNSPLHF.

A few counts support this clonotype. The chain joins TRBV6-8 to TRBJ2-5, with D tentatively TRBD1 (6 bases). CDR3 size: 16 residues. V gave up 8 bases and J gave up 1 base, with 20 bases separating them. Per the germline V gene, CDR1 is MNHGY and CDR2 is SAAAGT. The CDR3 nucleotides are TGTGCCAGCGAGAGTAAGTGGGGGCTCTTCCAAGAGACCCAGTACTTC. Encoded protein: CASESKWGLFQETQYF.

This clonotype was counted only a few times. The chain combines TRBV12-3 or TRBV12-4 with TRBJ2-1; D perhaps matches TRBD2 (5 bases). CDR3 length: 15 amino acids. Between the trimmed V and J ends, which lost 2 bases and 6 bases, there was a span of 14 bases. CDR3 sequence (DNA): TGTGCCAGCAGTTTATTAGGGAAGGGAGCCAATGAGCAGTTCTTC. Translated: CASSLLGKGANEQFF.

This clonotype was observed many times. CDR3 amino acids: CASSPFPIPGAEAFF. The DNA of the CDR3 is TGTGCCAGCAGTCCGTTCCCAATACCCGGTGCTGAAGCTTTCTTT. This chain joins TRBV27 and TRBJ1-1; D gene unclear. The CDR3 length is 15 residues. CDR1 and CDR2 (germline): MNHEY, SMNVEV (reference sequence). Trimming removed 5 bases at V and 6 bases at J, with 19 bases between.

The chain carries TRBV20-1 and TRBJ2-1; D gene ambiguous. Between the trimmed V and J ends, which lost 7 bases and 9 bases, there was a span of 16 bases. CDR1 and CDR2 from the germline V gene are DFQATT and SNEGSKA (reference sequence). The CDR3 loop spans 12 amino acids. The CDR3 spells CSVDLPYVEQFF. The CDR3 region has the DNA TGCAGTGTGGACCTCCCTTACGTTGAGCAGTTCTTC.

CDR3 bases: TGTGCCAGCAGCTTGGCCGTCGGCTCCTACAATGAGCAGTTCTTC. It encodes CASSLAVGSYNEQFF. The chain is built from TRBV5-5 and TRBJ2-1; D gene uncertain. Germline V CDR1 and CDR2: SGHKS, YYEKEE (reference sequence). The CDR3 is 15 residues long. V dropped 0 bases and J dropped 0 bases, with 7 bases sitting between them.

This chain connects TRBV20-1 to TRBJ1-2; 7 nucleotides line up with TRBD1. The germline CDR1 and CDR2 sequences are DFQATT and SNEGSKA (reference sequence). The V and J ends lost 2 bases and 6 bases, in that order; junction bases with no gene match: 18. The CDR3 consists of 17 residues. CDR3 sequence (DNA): TGCAGTGCTAGACCTACAATGGTAAAACAGGGGAACGATGGCTACACCTTC. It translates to CSARPTMVKQGNDGYTF.

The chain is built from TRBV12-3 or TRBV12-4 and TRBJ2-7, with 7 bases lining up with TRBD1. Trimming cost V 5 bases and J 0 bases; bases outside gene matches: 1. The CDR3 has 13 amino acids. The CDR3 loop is CASSGQASYEQYF. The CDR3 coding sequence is TGTGCCAGCAGTGGACAGGCCTCCTACGAGCAGTACTTC.

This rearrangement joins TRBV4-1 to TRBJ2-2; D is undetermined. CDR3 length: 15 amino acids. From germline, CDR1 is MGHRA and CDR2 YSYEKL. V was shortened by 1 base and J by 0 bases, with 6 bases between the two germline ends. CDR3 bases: TGCGCCAGCAGCCAAGCGGCGGCGAACACCGGGGAGCTGTTTTTT. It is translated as CASSQAAANTGELFF.

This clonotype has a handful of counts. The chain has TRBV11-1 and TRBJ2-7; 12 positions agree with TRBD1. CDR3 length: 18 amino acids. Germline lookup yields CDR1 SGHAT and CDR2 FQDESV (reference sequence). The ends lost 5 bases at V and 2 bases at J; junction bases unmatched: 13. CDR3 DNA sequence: TGTGCCAGCAGCCCTGGGACAGGGGGCGACCTTCAAGCCTACGAGCAGTACTTC. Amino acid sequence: CASSPGTGGDLQAYEQYF.

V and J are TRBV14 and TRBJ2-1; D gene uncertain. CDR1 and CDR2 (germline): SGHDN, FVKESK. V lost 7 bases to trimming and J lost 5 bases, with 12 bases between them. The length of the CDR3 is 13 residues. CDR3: CASTNSVNNEQFF. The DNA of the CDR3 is TGTGCCAGCACCAACTCGGTCAACAATGAGCAGTTCTTC.

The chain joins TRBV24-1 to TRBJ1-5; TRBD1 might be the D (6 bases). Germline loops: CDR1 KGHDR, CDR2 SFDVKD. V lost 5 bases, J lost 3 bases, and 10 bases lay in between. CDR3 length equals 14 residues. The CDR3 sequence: CATSVRGDNQPQHF. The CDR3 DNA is TGTGCCACCAGTGTCAGGGGTGACAATCAGCCCCAGCATTTT.

The CDR3 is CASKRTGTNTEAFF. CDR3 sequence (DNA): TGTGCCAGCAAGAGGACAGGGACGAACACTGAAGCTTTCTTT. V is TRBV6-1 and J is TRBJ1-1; 8 bases are shared with TRBD1. The CDR3 totals 14 residues. The junction had 5 bases not matched to a gene; V was cut back by 7 bases and J by 1 base. Germline V gene lookup returns CDR1 MNHNS and CDR2 SASEGT.

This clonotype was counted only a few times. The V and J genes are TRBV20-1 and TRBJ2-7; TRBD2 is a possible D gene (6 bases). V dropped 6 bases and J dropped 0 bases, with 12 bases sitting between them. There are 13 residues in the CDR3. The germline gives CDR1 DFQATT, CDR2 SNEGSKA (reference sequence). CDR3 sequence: CSALSSASYEQYF. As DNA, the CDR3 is TGCAGTGCCCTCTCTAGCGCCTCCTACGAGCAGTACTTC.

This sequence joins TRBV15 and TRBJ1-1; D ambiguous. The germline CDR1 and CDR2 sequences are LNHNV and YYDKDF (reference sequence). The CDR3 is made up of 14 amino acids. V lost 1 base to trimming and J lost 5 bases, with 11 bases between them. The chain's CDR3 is CATSRAPADTEAFF. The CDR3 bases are TGTGCCACCAGCAGAGCCCCGGCGGATACTGAAGCTTTCTTT.

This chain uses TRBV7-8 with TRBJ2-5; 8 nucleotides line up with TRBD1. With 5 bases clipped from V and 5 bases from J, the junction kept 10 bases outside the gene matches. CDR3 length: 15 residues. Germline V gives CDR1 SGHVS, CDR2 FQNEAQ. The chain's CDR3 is CASSRHTGTGETQYF. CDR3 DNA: TGTGCCAGCAGCCGACATACAGGGACAGGCGAGACCCAGTACTTC.

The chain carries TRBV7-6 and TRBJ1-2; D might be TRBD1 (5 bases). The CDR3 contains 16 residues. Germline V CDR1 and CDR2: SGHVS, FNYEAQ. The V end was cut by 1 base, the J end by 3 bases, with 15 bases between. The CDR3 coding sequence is TGTGCCAGCAGCTTAGACGGGGGTTTGCGGGACTATGGCTACACCTTC. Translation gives CASSLDGGLRDYGYTF.

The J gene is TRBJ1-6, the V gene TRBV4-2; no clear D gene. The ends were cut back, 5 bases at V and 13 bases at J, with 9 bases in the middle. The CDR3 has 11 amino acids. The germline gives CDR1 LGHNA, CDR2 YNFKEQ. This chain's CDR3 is CASSSMGPLHF. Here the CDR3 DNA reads TGTGCCAGCAGCTCCATGGGTCCCCTCCACTTT.

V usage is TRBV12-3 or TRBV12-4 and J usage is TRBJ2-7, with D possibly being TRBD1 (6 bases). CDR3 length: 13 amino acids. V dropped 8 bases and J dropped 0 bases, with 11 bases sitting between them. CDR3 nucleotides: TGTGCCAGCCGGGACACCTACTCCTACGAGCAGTACTTC. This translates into CASRDTYSYEQYF.